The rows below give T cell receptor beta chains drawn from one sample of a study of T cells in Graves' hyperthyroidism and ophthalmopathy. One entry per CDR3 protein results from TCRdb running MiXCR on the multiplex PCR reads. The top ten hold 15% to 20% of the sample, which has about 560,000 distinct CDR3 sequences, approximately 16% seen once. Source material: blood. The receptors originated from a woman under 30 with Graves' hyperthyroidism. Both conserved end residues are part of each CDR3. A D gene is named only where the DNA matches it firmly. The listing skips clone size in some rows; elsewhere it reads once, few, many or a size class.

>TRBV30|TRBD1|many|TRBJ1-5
CAWSTDRGSQPQHF
TGTGCCTGGAGTACGGACAGGGGTAGTCAGCCCCAGCATTTT
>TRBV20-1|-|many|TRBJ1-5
CSASDGGQPQHF
TGCAGTGCTAGTGACGGTGGTCAGCCCCAGCATTTT
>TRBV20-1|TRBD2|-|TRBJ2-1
CSATGTSGNNEQFF
TGCAGTGCAACCGGGACTAGCGGCAACAATGAGCAGTTCTTC
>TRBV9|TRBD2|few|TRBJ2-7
CASSVDTSGSYEQYF
TGTGCCAGCAGCGTAGATACTAGCGGATCCTACGAGCAGTACTTC
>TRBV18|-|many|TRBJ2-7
CASSPYGYEQYF
TGTGCCAGCTCACCATACGGCTACGAGCAGTACTTC
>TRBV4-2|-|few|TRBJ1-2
CASSYREDANYGYTF
TGTGCCAGCAGCTACAGGGAGGATGCTAACTATGGCTACACCTTC
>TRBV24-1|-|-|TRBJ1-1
CATSDYRGGLGEAFF
TGTGCCACCAGTGATTACAGAGGGGGATTGGGTGAAGCTTTCTTT
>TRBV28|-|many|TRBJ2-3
CASSGGAGQTDTQYF
TGTGCCAGCAGTGGGGGGGCGGGACAAACAGATACGCAGTATTTT
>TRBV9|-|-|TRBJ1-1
CASSVEQTTEAFF
TGTGCCAGCAGCGTAGAACAGACCACTGAAGCTTTCTTT
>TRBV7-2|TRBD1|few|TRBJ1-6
CASIRSLGQGGSTLHF
TGTGCCAGTATTAGGTCGCTGGGACAGGGGGGGTCCACCCTCCACTTT
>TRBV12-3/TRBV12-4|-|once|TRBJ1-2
CASSRSDPVYGYTF
TGTGCCAGCAGTCGCAGCGATCCGGTCTATGGCTACACCTTC
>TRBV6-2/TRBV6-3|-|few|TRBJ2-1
CASSYTRSTYNEQFF
TGTGCCAGCAGTTATACGAGGAGTACCTACAATGAGCAGTTCTTC
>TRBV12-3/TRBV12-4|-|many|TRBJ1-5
CASSLVRGQPQHF
TGTGCCAGCAGTTTAGTCAGGGGTCAGCCCCAGCATTTT
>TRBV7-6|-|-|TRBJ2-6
CASSLGKSGANVLTF
TGTGCCAGCAGCTTAGGAAAGTCTGGGGCCAACGTCCTGACTTTC
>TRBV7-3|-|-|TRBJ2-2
CASSLGGGGTGELFF
TGTGCCAGCAGTCTAGGAGGGGGAGGGACCGGGGAGCTGTTTTTT
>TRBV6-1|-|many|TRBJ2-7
CASIWGGDEQYF
TGTGCCAGCATCTGGGGGGGCGACGAGCAGTACTTC
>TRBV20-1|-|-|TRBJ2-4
CSARDSQGRGAKNIQYF
TGCAGTGCTAGAGACTCACAGGGTAGAGGAGCCAAAAACATTCAGTACTTC
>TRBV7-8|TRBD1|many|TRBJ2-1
CASSLGGGQGARQFF
TGTGCCAGCAGCTTAGGAGGGGGACAGGGGGCCCGGCAGTTCTTC
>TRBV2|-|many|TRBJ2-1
CASSVGEYNEQFF
TGTGCCAGCAGTGTAGGCGAATACAATGAGCAGTTCTTC
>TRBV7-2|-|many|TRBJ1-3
CASSFGPGGNTIYF
TGTGCCAGCAGCTTCGGTCCAGGGGGAAACACCATATATTTT
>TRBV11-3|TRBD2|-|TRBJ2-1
CASSLDGGYNEQFF
TGTGCCAGCAGCTTGGACGGGGGGTACAATGAGCAGTTCTTC
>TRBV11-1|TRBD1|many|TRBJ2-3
CASTPRGTEWSDTQYF
TGTGCCAGCACTCCACGAGGGACAGAATGGTCAGATACGCAGTATTTT
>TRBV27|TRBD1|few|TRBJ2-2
CASTPGQGARTGELFF
TGTGCCAGCACCCCGGGACAGGGGGCGCGGACCGGGGAGCTGTTTTTT
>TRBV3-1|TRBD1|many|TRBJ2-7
CASSPRTGWGYEQYF
TGTGCCAGCAGCCCCAGGACAGGGTGGGGATACGAGCAGTACTTC
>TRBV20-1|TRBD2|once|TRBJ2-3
CSARDGGAGGGGGGGPDTQYF
TGCAGTGCTAGAGATGGGGGGGCGGGGGGGGGGGGGGGGGGGGGCCCGGATACGCAGTATTTT
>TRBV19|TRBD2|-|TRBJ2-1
CASSIGVAGVLYNEQFF
TGTGCCAGTAGTATAGGGGTAGCGGGGGTATTATACAATGAGCAGTTCTTC
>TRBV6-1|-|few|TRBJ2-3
CATSDGPPDTQYF
TGTGCCACCTCTGACGGACCCCCAGATACGCAGTATTTT
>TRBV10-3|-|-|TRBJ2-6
CAISESLGSGANVLTF
TGTGCCATCAGTGAGTCGCTCGGGTCTGGGGCCAACGTCCTGACTTTC
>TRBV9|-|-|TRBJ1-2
CASSVAWGAGYGYTF
TGTGCCAGCAGCGTAGCATGGGGTGCTGGCTATGGCTACACCTTC
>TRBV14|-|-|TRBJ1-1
CASRPLGRLNTEAFF
TGTGCCAGCAGGCCGTTGGGGAGATTGAACACTGAAGCTTTCTTT
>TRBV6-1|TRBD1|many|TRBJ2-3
CASSEETGGRDTQYF
TGTGCCAGCAGTGAAGAGACAGGGGGCAGAGATACGCAGTATTTT
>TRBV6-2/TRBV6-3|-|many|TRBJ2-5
CASSYTAVTYF
TGTGCCAGCAGTTACACGGCAGTTACTTACTTC
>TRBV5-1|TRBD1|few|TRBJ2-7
CASSRPSGTGEYEQYF
TGCGCCAGCAGCCGCCCATCCGGGACAGGGGAGTACGAGCAGTACTTC